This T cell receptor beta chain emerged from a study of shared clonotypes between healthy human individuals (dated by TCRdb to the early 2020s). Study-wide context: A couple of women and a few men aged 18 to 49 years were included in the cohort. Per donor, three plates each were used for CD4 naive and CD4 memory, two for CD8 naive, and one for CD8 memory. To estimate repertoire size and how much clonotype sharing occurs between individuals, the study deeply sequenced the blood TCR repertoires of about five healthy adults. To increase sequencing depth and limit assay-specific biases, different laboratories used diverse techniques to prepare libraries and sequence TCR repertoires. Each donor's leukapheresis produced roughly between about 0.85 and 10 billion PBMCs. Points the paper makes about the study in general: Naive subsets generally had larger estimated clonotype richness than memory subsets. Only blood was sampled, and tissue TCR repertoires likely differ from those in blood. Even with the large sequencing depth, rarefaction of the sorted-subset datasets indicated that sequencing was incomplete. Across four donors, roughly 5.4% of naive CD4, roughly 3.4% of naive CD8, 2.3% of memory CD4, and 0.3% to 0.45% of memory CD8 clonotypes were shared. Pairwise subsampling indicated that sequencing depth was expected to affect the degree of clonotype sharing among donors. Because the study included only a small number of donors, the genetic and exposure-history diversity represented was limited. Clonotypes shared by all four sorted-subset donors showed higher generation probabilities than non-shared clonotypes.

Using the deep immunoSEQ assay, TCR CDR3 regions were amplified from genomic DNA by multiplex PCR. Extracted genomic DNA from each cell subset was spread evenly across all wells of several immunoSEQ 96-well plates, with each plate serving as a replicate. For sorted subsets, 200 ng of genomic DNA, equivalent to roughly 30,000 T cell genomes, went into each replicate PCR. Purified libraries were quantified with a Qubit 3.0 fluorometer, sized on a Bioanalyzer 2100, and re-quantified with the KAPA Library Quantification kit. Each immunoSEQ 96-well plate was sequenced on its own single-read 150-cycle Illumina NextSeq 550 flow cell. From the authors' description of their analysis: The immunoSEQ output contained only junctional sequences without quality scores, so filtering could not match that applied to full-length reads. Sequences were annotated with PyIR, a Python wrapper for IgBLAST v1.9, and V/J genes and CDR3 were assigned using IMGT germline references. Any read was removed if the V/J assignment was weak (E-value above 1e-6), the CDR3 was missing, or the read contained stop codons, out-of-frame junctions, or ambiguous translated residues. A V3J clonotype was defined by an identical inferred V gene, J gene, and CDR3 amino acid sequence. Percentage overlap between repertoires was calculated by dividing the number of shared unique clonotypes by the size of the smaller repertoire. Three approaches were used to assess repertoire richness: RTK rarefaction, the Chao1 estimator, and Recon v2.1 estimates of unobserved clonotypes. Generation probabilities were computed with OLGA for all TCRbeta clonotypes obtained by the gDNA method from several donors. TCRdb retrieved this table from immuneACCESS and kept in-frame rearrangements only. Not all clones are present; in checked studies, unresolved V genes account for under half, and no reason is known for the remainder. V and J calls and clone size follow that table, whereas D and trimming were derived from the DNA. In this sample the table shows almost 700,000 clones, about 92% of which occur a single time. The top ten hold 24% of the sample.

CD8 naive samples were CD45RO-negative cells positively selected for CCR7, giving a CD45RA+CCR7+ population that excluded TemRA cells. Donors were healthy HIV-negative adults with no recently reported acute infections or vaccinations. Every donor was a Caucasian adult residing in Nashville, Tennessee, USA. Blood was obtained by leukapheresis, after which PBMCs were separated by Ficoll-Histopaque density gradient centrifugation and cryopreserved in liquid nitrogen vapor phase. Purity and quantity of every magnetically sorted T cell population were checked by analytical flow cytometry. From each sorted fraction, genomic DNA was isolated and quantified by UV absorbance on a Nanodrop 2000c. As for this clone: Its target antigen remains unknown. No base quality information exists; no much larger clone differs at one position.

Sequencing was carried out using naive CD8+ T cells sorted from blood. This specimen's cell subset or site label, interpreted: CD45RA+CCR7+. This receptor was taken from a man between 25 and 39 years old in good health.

This receptor has the CDR3 CASSHLPWEDNEQFF. The nucleotide sequence is given as TGTGCCAGCAGCCACCTACCCTGGGAAGACAATGAGCAGTTCTTC. The chain links TRBV7-9 with TRBJ2-1, with the D gene uncertain. V and J are truncated by 5 bases and 5 bases respectively, leaving an intervening sequence of 16 bases. CDR1 and CDR2 are drawn from the germline V gene (reference sequence): SEHNR, FQNEAQ. Spanning cysteine to phenylalanine, the CDR3 consists of 15 amino acids. The kept DNA is CDR3 alone, 45 bases in frame from the first base.